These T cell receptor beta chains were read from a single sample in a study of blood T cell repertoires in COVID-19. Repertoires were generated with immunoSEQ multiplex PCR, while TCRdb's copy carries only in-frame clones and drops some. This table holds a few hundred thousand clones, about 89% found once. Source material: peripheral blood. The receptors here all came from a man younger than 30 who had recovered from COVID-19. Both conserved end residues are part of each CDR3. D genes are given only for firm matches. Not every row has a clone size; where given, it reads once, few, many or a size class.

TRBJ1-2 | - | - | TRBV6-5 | TGTGCCAGCAGTTACCGAGAGCGCTATGGCTACACCTTC | CASSYRERYGYTF
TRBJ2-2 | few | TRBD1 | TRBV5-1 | TGCGCCAGCAGCCGTTGGGCAAACACAGGGGCTACCGGGGAGCTGTTTTTT | CASSRWANTGATGELFF
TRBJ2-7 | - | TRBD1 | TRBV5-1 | TGCGCCAGCAGTTTCTTCGGGACAGATATCTACGAGCAGTACTTC | CASSFFGTDIYEQYF
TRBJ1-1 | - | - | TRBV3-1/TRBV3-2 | TGTGCCAGCAGCCCCCGGGGGATTGAAGCTTTCTTT | CASSPRGIEAFF
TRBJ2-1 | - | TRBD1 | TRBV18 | TGTGCCAGCTCACCACTGGGACAGGGTGGCAATGAGCAGTTCTTC | CASSPLGQGGNEQFF
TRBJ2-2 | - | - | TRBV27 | TGTGCCAGCAGTCTATACAGCACCGGGGAGCTGTTTTTT | CASSLYSTGELFF
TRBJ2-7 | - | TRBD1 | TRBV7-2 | TGTGCCAGCAGCTTAGAGGGCCAGGGGGCTCACTCCTACGAGCAGTACTTC | CASSLEGQGAHSYEQYF
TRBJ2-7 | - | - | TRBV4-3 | TGCGCCAGCAGCCAATACCTATTACGGGGCCCGGCGGGGGAGCAGTACTTC | CASSQYLLRGPAGEQYF
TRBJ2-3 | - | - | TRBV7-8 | TGTGCCAGCAGCTTCGACAGGTTCACAGATACGCAGTATTTT | CASSFDRFTDTQYF
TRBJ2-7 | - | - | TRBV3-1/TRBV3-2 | TGTGCCAGCAGCCTCGACGACAGGCGGTACTTC | CASSLDDRRYF
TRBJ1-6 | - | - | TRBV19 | TGTGCCAGTAGTTGGGGGGTTAATTCACCCCTCCACTTT | CASSWGVNSPLHF
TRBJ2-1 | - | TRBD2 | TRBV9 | TGTGCCAGCAGCGTACTGGCGGGAGTCTACAATGAGCAGTTCTTC | CASSVLAGVYNEQFF
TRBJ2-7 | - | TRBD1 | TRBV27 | TGTGCCAGCAGTTACAGACAGGGGTACACCTACGAGCAGTACTTC | CASSYRQGYTYEQYF
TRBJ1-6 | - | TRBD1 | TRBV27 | TGTGCCAGCAGCTGGGACAGGGGAAGGGCACCCCTCCACTTT | CASSWDRGRAPLHF
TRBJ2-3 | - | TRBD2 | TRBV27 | TGTGCCAGCACCGGACTAGCGGGGACAGATACGCAGTATTTT | CASTGLAGTDTQYF
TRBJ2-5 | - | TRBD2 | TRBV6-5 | TGTGCCAGCAGTTACGGGAGGGAATTTCAAGAGACCCAGTACTTC | CASSYGREFQETQYF
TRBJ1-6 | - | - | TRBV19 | TGTGCCAGTAGTATAGAAGGGGTATCCTATAATTCACCCCTCCACTTT | CASSIEGVSYNSPLHF
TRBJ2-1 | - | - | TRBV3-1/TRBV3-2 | TGTGCCAGCAGCCAGGGACTGGCAAGGAACAATGAGCAGTTCTTC | CASSQGLARNNEQFF
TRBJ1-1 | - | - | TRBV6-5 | TGTGCCAGCAGTCGACAGCCGGGGGACACTGAAGCTTTCTTT | CASSRQPGDTEAFF
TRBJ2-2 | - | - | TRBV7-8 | TGTGCCAGCAGCTTAGCGCCGGCCGGGGAGCTGTTTTTT | CASSLAPAGELFF
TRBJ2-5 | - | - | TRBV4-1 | TGCGCCAGCAGCCAAGAGATTAAGACAGGAGCAAGGGAGACCCAGTACTTC | CASSQEIKTGARETQYF
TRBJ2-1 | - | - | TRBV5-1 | TGCGCCAGCAGCCCCAGTGGTGGCTCCTACAATGAGCAGTTCTTC | CASSPSGGSYNEQFF
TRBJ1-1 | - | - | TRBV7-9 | TGTGCCAGCAGCTTAGCTGGGGGGGAAGCTTTCTTT | CASSLAGGEAFF
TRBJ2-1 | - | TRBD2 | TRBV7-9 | TGTGCCAGCAGCTTAGTCGGCCTAGCGGAGGGAGCCTACAATGAGCAGTTCTTC | CASSLVGLAEGAYNEQFF
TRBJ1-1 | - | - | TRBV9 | TGTGCCAGCAGCGTTCAGGGCCAAGGCACTGAAGCTTTCTTT | CASSVQGQGTEAFF
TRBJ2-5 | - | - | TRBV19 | TGTGCCAGTAGTATATTCGACACTCAAGAGACCCAGTACTTC | CASSIFDTQETQYF
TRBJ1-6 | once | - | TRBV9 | TGTGCCAGCAGCTCGGTTGATTCACCCCTCCACTTT | CASSSVDSPLHF
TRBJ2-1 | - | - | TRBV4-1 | TGCGCCAGCAGCCAAGATCTACGGGGGTGGGTGCAGTTCTTC | CASSQDLRGWVQFF
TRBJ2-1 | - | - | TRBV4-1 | TGCGCCAGCAGCCAAGAAATAAGACTACCCTACAATGAGCAGTTCTTC | CASSQEIRLPYNEQFF
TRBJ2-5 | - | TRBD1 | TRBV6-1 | TGTGCCAGCAGTGATCCCGGGACAGGACAAGAGACCCAGTACTTC | CASSDPGTGQETQYF
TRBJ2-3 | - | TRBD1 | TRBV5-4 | TGTGCCAGCAGCTTGGCCGGGACAGGTGAAACAGATACGCAGTATTTT | CASSLAGTGETDTQYF
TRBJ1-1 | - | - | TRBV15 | TGTGCCACCAGCAGACTTCAGGGTAGAGCTTTCTTT | CATSRLQGRAFF
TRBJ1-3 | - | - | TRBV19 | TGTGCCAGTACCGACAACCCGGGAAACACCATATATTTT | CASTDNPGNTIYF
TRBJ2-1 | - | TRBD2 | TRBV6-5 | TGTGCCAGCAGCAGGGGACTAGCCAATGAGCAGTTCTTC | CASSRGLANEQFF
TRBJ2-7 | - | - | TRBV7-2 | TGTGCCAGCAGCATCGGACAGTTCTACGAGCAGTACTTC | CASSIGQFYEQYF
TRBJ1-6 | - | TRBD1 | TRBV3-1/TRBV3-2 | TGTGCCAGCAGCCCTGGACAGGTAGCGCCCCTCCACTTT | CASSPGQVAPLHF
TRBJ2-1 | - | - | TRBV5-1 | TGCGCCAGCAGCCCCCCGAGCCGTGAGCAGTTCTTC | CASSPPSREQFF
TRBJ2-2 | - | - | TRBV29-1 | TGCAGCGTTGTTCAGAAGAACACCGGGGAGCTGTTTTTT | CSVVQKNTGELFF
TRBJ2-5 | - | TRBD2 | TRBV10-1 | TGCGCCAGCAGTGACGGGCTAGCGGGAGCGGGGCAAGAGACCCAGTACTTC | CASSDGLAGAGQETQYF
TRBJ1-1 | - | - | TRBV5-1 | TGCGCCAGCAGCTTGTGGAGCGGGGCTGAAGCTTTCTTT | CASSLWSGAEAFF
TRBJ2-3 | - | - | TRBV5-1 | TGCGCCAGCAGCTTGGCCAGCGGGCTCACAGATACGCAGTATTTT | CASSLASGLTDTQYF